This TCR beta chain emerged from a study of cytomegalovirus exposure and HLA in healthy donors. In the PCR, 60 Vbeta and 13 Jbeta primers were used. The protocol was immunoSEQ multiplex PCR, while the TCRdb copy is restricted to in-frame clones and leaves out a portion. The sample holds more than 100,000 clones; about 70% are singletons and the top ten take approximately 4.1%. Germline V gene data show CDR1 as SGHTA and CDR2 as FQGNSA. V gave up 5 bases and J gave up 3 bases, with 14 bases separating them. The CDR3 sequence is 14 residues long. The sequence came from a woman aged 40 to 50 in good health and CMV-seronegative. The material sequenced was PBMCs. J is TRBJ2-7 and V is TRBV7-2; no firm D call. For the CDR3, the DNA is TGTGCCAGCAGCGTACAGTACAACAACTACGAGCAGTACTTC. Amino acids: CASSVQYNNYEQYF. Using reference TRBV7-2 and TRBJ2-7 for the parts outside the CDR3, the full variable domain is GAGVSQSPSNKVTEKGKDVELRCDPISGHTALYWYRQSLGQGLEFLIYFQGNSAPDKSGLPSDRFSAERTGGSVSTLTIQRTQQEDSAVYLCASSVQYNNYEQYFGPGTRLTVT.